This T cell receptor (beta chain) is drawn from a study of blood T cell repertoires in COVID-19. The table came from immunoSEQ multiplex PCR; TCRdb's copy has only in-frame clones and leaves some out. This sample has over 250,000 clones; 91% occur once, and the top ten carry about 2.5%. Per the germline V gene, CDR1 is MNHEY and CDR2 is SVGAGI. There are 15 residues in the CDR3. V was clipped by 8 bases and J by 3 bases, with 19 bases between them. This sequence originates from a person aged 18 to 30 with COVID-19, enrolled during active disease. Source material: peripheral blood. The gene calls are TRBV6-5 and TRBJ1-1; D perhaps matches TRBD1 (6 bases). As DNA, the CDR3 is TGTGCCAGCTACCACGGGGGGGCTGATTACACTGAAGCTTTCTTT. The encoded protein is CASYHGGADYTEAFF.